This T cell receptor (beta chain) appears in the sequencing data of a study of breast tumors, draining lymph nodes, adjacent tissues. Regarding the study as a whole: Tumor repertoires ranked between lymph nodes and nontumor tissue in diversity, with V and J gene preferences.

Samples came from axillary lymph nodes draining the breast cancer. This clonotype came up many times. Its antigen is as yet unknown. TCRdb fed the multiplex PCR reads into MiXCR, producing one record per CDR3 protein. The table shows approximately 140,000 distinct CDR3 sequences, with approximately 30% occurring only once. The CDR3 contains 17 residues. V lost 6 bases, J lost 4 bases, and 12 bases stayed unmatched. Germline V CDR1 and CDR2: MNHEY, SVGAGI. Sequenced: axillary lymph node tissue. The receptor was derived from a female donor with breast cancer. Some clones in this sample may be carry-over from other donors' samples. The chain employs TRBV6-5 and TRBJ1-2; 12 positions agree with TRBD1. The CDR3 here is CASRKGTGGALSYGYTF. CDR3 nucleotide sequence: TGTGCCAGCAGAAAAGGGACAGGGGGCGCCCTCTCCTATGGCTACACCTTC.